Listed below are T cell receptor beta chains from one sample, sequenced in a study of regulatory T cells in long-lasting Graves disease. TCRdb reanalysed the multiplex PCR reads using MiXCR and keeps one entry per CDR3 protein. The sample lists about 470,000 distinct CDR3 sequences; around 21% were seen once. Sequenced here: peripheral blood mononuclear cells (PBMCs), sampled when the disease was refractory, from a patient treated with antithyroid drugs. These receptor sequences come from a female donor with Graves disease. Each CDR3 is given with its conserved first and last residue. The order of the fields is V gene, clone size, D gene, J gene, CDR3 protein, CDR3 DNA. The D gene is left open where the match is weak. Clone size is not always given. Where it is, it says once, few, many or a class for expanded clones.

>TRBV5-1|once|TRBD2|TRBJ2-5
CASSLIVLAGPQETQYF
TGCGCCAGCAGCTTAATTGTACTAGCGGGGCCCCAAGAGACCCAGTACTTC
>TRBV4-3|few|TRBD1|TRBJ1-1
CASSHGQGNTEAFF
TGCGCCAGCAGCCACGGACAGGGGAACACTGAAGCTTTCTTT
>TRBV27|.|.|TRBJ2-4
CASSPTGRAKNIQYF
TGTGCCAGCAGTCCTACAGGGAGGGCCAAAAACATTCAGTACTTC
>TRBV7-9|few|.|TRBJ2-5
CASSFMRQVGETQYF
TGTGCCAGCAGCTTCATGCGACAGGTCGGCGAGACCCAGTACTTC
>TRBV5-4|many|.|TRBJ2-5
CASSSHIQETQYF
TGTGCCAGCAGCTCCCACATCCAAGAGACCCAGTACTTC
>TRBV19|.|TRBD1|TRBJ2-3
CASSYDRASTDTQYF
TGTGCCAGTAGCTACGACAGGGCTAGCACAGATACGCAGTATTTT
>TRBV7-3|few|.|TRBJ2-5
CASSMRGGQETQYF
TGTGCCAGCAGCATGCGGGGCGGTCAAGAGACCCAGTACTTC
>TRBV2|many|.|TRBJ1-2
CASSEVRGANYGYTF
TGTGCCAGCAGTGAAGTGCGGGGGGCTAACTATGGCTACACCTTC
>TRBV7-2|few|TRBD1|TRBJ2-3
CASSFLGQGPTDTQYF
TGTGCCAGCAGCTTCCTGGGACAGGGACCCACAGATACGCAGTATTTT
>TRBV19|.|.|TRBJ1-2
CATLNIGENYGYTF
TGTGCCACCTTAAATATCGGGGAGAACTATGGCTACACCTTC
>TRBV7-6|few|TRBD2|TRBJ2-7
CASSLAIAGVPEQYF
TGTGCCAGCAGCTTAGCGATAGCGGGAGTACCCGAGCAGTACTTC
>TRBV12-3/TRBV12-4|many|.|TRBJ1-2
CASSFNLETSYGYTF
TGTGCCAGCAGTTTCAATCTGGAGACATCTTATGGCTACACCTTC
>TRBV15|.|.|TRBJ1-5
CATSRVTGSHQPQHF
TGTGCCACCAGCAGAGTTACAGGATCTCATCAGCCCCAGCATTTT
>TRBV3-1|many|.|TRBJ2-7
CASSHHGGQRDEQYF
TGTGCCAGCAGCCATCACGGGGGGCAGCGGGACGAGCAGTACTTC
>TRBV7-9|many|.|TRBJ1-1
CASSVGGRGNTEAFF
TGTGCCAGCAGTGTAGGGGGACGGGGAAACACTGAAGCTTTCTTT
>TRBV4-2|many|.|TRBJ1-5
CASSQDGSNQPQHF
TGTGCCAGCAGCCAAGACGGAAGCAATCAGCCCCAGCATTTT
>TRBV6-1|many|.|TRBJ1-5
CASSPTQLERQPQHF
TGTGCCAGCAGTCCTACCCAATTAGAACGCCAGCCCCAGCATTTT
>TRBV6-5|many|.|TRBJ2-2
CASSYRAGELFF
TGTGCCAGCAGTTACCGGGCAGGGGAGCTGTTTTTT
>TRBV7-2|many|.|TRBJ1-4
CASSFGGSNEKLFF
TGTGCCAGCAGCTTCGGGGGCAGTAATGAAAAACTGTTTTTT
>TRBV5-1|many|.|TRBJ2-2
CASSLASSGTGELFF
TGCGCCAGCAGCTTGGCCTCTTCGGGCACCGGGGAGCTGTTTTTT
>TRBV18|many|.|TRBJ2-7
CASSQSWRVSYEQYF
TGTGCCAGCTCCCAAAGCTGGCGGGTCTCCTACGAGCAGTACTTC
>TRBV12-3/TRBV12-4|few|TRBD2|TRBJ2-7
CASAAGTSIYEQYF
TGTGCCAGCGCAGCCGGGACTAGCATCTACGAGCAGTACTTC
>TRBV28|.|TRBD1|TRBJ2-2
CASSDRTGTGGRELFF
TGTGCCAGCAGTGACCGCACCGGGACAGGAGGGAGGGAGCTGTTTTTT
>TRBV11-3|few|TRBD2|TRBJ2-2
CASSKGLAGGPAGELFF
TGTGCCAGCAGCAAGGGACTAGCGGGAGGGCCTGCCGGGGAGCTGTTTTTT
>TRBV6-1|many|.|TRBJ1-2
CASSERGEYGYTF
TGTGCCAGCAGTGAAAGGGGGGAGTATGGCTACACCTTC
>TRBV27|.|.|TRBJ2-3
CASSLSRFEADTQYF
TGTGCCAGCAGTTTATCGAGGTTCGAGGCAGATACGCAGTATTTT
>TRBV5-1|.|TRBD1|TRBJ2-7
CASIRDSNSYEQYF
TGCGCCAGCATCCGGGACAGCAATTCCTACGAGCAGTACTTC
>TRBV7-9|once|TRBD2|TRBJ2-1
CASSSPLAGGPYNEQFF
TGTGCCAGCAGCTCCCCCTTAGCGGGAGGGCCTTACAATGAGCAGTTCTTC
>TRBV18|many|TRBD2|TRBJ2-7
CASSPVGPGGSYEQYF
TGTGCCAGCTCCCCTGTGGGTCCGGGGGGCTCCTACGAGCAGTACTTC
>TRBV7-2|few|TRBD2|TRBJ2-7
CASNQTSARSSYEQYF
TGTGCCAGCAACCAAACTAGCGCTCGATCCTCCTACGAGCAGTACTTC
>TRBV7-9|few|.|TRBJ2-7
CASSFWAYEQYF
TGTGCCAGCAGCTTCTGGGCCTACGAGCAGTACTTC
>TRBV6-4|.|.|TRBJ2-2
CASSPYFTGELFF
TGTGCCAGCAGTCCCTATTTCACCGGGGAGCTGTTTTTT
>TRBV19|few|.|TRBJ1-5
CASSGTGWQPQHF
TGTGCCAGTAGTGGAACAGGGTGGCAGCCCCAGCATTTT
>TRBV6-2/TRBV6-3|many|.|TRBJ2-2
CASSSSSETSSGELFF
TGTGCCAGCAGTTCCTCGAGTGAGACTTCCTCCGGGGAGCTGTTTTTT
>TRBV6-2/TRBV6-3|many|.|TRBJ1-5
CASSLTVNSNQPQHF
TGTGCCAGCAGTTTGACGGTGAATAGCAATCAGCCCCAGCATTTT
>TRBV28|.|TRBD1|TRBJ2-2
CASSQTGTGDTGELFF
TGTGCCAGCAGTCAGACCGGGACAGGGGACACCGGGGAGCTGTTTTTT
>TRBV5-1|.|TRBD1|TRBJ1-4
CASSLRQGLNEKLFF
TGCGCCAGCAGCCTGCGACAGGGGCTAAATGAAAAACTGTTTTTT
>TRBV19|few|.|TRBJ2-7
CASSGTEAYEQYF
TGTGCCAGTAGTGGGACGGAGGCCTACGAGCAGTACTTC
>TRBV18|few|TRBD2|TRBJ2-7
CASSPLPPDVSGRVEQYF
TGTGCCAGCTCACCACTCCCTCCAGATGTTAGCGGGAGAGTCGAGCAGTACTTC
>TRBV5-1|few|TRBD2|TRBJ2-7
CASSWGRLAGVQEQYF
TGCGCCAGCAGTTGGGGGCGACTAGCGGGAGTTCAAGAGCAGTACTTC
>TRBV5-5|.|.|TRBJ2-5
CASSLEGKEETQYF
TGTGCCAGCAGCTTGGAGGGGAAAGAAGAGACCCAGTACTTC
>TRBV12-3/TRBV12-4|many|.|TRBJ1-1
CASSLKQPNTEAFF
TGTGCCAGCAGTTTGAAACAGCCGAACACTGAAGCTTTCTTT
>TRBV20-1|many|TRBD2|TRBJ2-5
CSVSGLAGSLYQETQYF
TGCAGTGTATCAGGACTAGCGGGGAGCCTGTACCAAGAGACCCAGTACTTC
>TRBV27|.|TRBD2|TRBJ2-2
CASSFLLGTSGITGELFF
TGTGCCAGCAGTTTTTTATTGGGCACTAGCGGAATCACCGGGGAGCTGTTTTTT
>TRBV12-3/TRBV12-4|many|.|TRBJ2-2
CASSFSSLNTGELFF
TGTGCCAGCAGTTTTTCTAGCTTGAACACCGGGGAGCTGTTTTTT
>TRBV7-3|many|.|TRBJ2-7
CASSLSGRSSYEQYF
TGTGCCAGCAGTTTATCGGGGCGGTCTTCCTACGAGCAGTACTTC
>TRBV29-1|few|TRBD2|TRBJ2-7
CSVEGGGLAGSLYEQYF
TGCAGCGTCGAGGGGGGGGGACTAGCGGGATCCCTCTACGAGCAGTACTTC
>TRBV24-1|few|.|TRBJ2-7
CATSVWTGQKETSSYEQYF
TGTGCCACCAGTGTATGGACAGGCCAAAAGGAGACTAGCTCCTACGAGCAGTACTTC
>TRBV7-9|few|.|TRBJ1-5
CASSPTGGPYNQPQHF
TGTGCCAGCAGCCCCACGGGGGGCCCCTACAATCAGCCCCAGCATTTT
>TRBV9|.|.|TRBJ2-7
CASSTRGHDEQYF
TGTGCCAGCAGCACCCGGGGCCACGACGAGCAGTACTTC
>TRBV13|many|.|TRBJ2-5
CASSQGLQQETQYF
TGTGCCAGCAGCCAGGGTCTCCAACAAGAGACCCAGTACTTC
>TRBV28|.|.|TRBJ2-1
CASTNGWEQFF
TGTGCCAGCACCAATGGATGGGAGCAGTTCTTC
>TRBV10-3|many|.|TRBJ2-7
CAISEGDYEQYF
TGTGCCATCAGTGAGGGCGACTACGAGCAGTACTTC
>TRBV7-2|.|TRBD1|TRBJ1-1
CASSQNRDRNTEAFF
TGTGCCAGCAGCCAGAACCGGGACAGGAACACTGAAGCTTTCTTT
>TRBV29-1|many|TRBD1|TRBJ2-2
CSVGQGANTGELFF
TGCAGCGTTGGACAGGGGGCGAACACCGGGGAGCTGTTTTTT
>TRBV27|many|TRBD1|TRBJ2-7
CASSFQGAVQHEQYF
TGTGCCAGCAGTTTTCAGGGGGCGGTTCAGCACGAGCAGTACTTC
>TRBV19|many|.|TRBJ1-1
CASSQTLNTEAFF
TGTGCCAGCAGCCAGACACTGAACACTGAAGCTTTCTTT